This TCR beta chain comes out of a study of cytomegalovirus exposure and HLA in healthy donors. Study summary: Most genotyped donors, 65% to 85% of 350 to 500, had Caucasian-associated genetic ancestry. Broader study findings: CMV antigen specificity of a few CMV-associated chains was confirmed in vitro. Many donors carried some public TCRs, although rarity characterized most TCR sequences. TRBV6-2, TRBV6-3 and other indistinguishable V segments were excluded.

The CDR3 spans 16 residues. The junction had 8 bases not matched to a gene; V was cut back by 7 bases and J by 1 base. Looked up from germline, CDR1 is GTSNPN and CDR2 is SVGIG (reference sequence). The PCR employed 60 Vbeta primers together with 13 Jbeta primers. Sequencing was performed with immunoSEQ multiplex PCR; in TCRdb, only in-frame clones are kept and a portion is missing. The sample lists around 99,000 clones; approximately 71% were seen once. Worth noting for this clone: The antigen is not known.

The sequence derives from a woman in her seventies in good health and CMV-seropositive. Input material: PBMCs. The V call is TRBV30, the J call TRBJ2-2; TRBD1 agrees at 11 bases. CDR3 residues: CASSGTGGGNTGELFF. CDR3 sequence (DNA): TGTGCCTCGTCCGGGACAGGGGGGGGGAACACCGGGGAGCTGTTTTTT.